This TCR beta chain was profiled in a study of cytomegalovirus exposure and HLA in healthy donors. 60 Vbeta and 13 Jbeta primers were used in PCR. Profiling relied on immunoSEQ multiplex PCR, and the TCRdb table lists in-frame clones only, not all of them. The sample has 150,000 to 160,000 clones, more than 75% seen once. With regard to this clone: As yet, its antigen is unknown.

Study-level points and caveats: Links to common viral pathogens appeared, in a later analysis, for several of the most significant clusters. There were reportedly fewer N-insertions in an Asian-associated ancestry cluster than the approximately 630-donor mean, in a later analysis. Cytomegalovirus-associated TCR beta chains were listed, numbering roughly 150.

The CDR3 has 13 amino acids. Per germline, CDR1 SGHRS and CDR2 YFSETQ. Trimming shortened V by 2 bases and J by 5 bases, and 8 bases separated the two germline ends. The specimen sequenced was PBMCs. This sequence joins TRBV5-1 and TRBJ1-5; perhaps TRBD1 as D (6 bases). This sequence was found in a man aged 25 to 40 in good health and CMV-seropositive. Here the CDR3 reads CASSLGGDQPQHF. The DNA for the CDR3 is TGCGCCAGCAGCTTAGGGGGTGATCAGCCCCAGCATTTT.